The 21 T cell receptor beta chains listed next were all sequenced from one sample in a study of tumor-infiltrating lymphocytes in primary liver carcinoma. Unsorted bulk tissue of about 18-32 mg yielded co-extracted RNA and DNA. The authors made TCR beta cDNA from around 500 ng total RNA with a constant-region primer. Libraries of TCR beta came from three nested multiplex PCR rounds with slightly modified ARM-PCR. TRBV1-TRBV30 forward primers and a C-beta reverse primer were used in the first two PCR rounds, which each ran for approximately 9 cycles. In TCRdb, the multiplex PCR reads were re-called with MiXCR into one record per CDR3 protein. The repertoire has 50,000 to 60,000 distinct CDR3 sequences, over 65% of them found once; the top ten carry roughly 24%. Sequencing was performed on liver tumor tissue from sampling region 5. Subset here: tumor region T5, tumor centre. These receptors all come from a man between 40 and 49 years old with primary liver carcinoma and hepatitis B virus infection.

The rearrangement links TRBV6-5 to TRBJ1-3; D is unclear. Germline V gene data show CDR1 as MNHEY and CDR2 as SVGAGI. The V end was cut by 6 bases, the J end by 0 bases, with 9 bases between. This CDR3 has 14 residues. The CDR3 DNA is TGTGCCAGCAGGTCCAACGTCTCTGGAAACACCATATATTTT. It is translated as CASRSNVSGNTIYF.

Concerning this clonotype: An end of the junction differs from the germline gene, which may be a read error. The chain uses TRBV11-2 and TRBJ1-5; TRBD1 matches 7 bases. Germline V lookup: CDR1 SGHAT, CDR2 FQNNGV. The CDR3 covers 17 residues. This CDR3 is CASSLVGVTGSNEPQHF. The CDR3 bases are TGTGCCAGCAGTTTAGTAGGGGTGACAGGGAGCAATGAGCCCCAGCATTTT.

Worth noting for this clonotype: A read error may account for a junction end that differs from germline. The chain uses TRBV11-3 and TRBJ2-7; 7 nucleotides match TRBD2. CDR3 length equals 14 residues. Germline CDR1 SGHNT, CDR2 YENEEA. In nucleotides, the CDR3 is TGTGCCAGCAGCCCTGGAGTAGGGGACTACGAGCAACGCTTC. Translating it yields CASSPGVGDYEQRF.

Notes on this clonotype: An end of the junction does not agree with germline; a read error may underlie this. V usage is TRBV11-2 and J usage is TRBJ2-3; no reliable D call. The CDR3 totals 14 residues. CDR1 SGHAT and CDR2 FQNNGV come from the germline V gene. The chain's CDR3 is CVSSPPGRVDTQYF. CDR3 DNA: TGTGTCAGCAGCCCCCCAGGCCGGGTAGATACGCAGTATTTT.

Worth noting for this clonotype: This CDR3 is missing its conserved last phenylalanine or tryptophan, likely due to a read error. CDR3: CVSSLTLGGRYTGELFL. The CDR3, as DNA: TGTGTCAGCAGTTTAACTCTTGGCGGGAGGTACACCGGGGAGCTGTTTTTA. V usage is TRBV12-3 or TRBV12-4 and J usage is TRBJ2-2; TRBD2 matches at 8 bases. The CDR3 consists of 17 residues.

About this clonotype: The conserved final phenylalanine or tryptophan is absent from the CDR3, which likely points to a read error. CDR3 protein: CASRHGLAIEQFL. The CDR3 DNA sequence: TGTGCCAGCAGACACGGACTAGCGATTGAGCAGTTCCTC. The chain recombines TRBV6-1 with TRBJ2-1; 9 nucleotides align to TRBD2. Germline CDR1 MNHNS, CDR2 SASEGT. The CDR3 covers 13 residues. V shed 6 bases, J shed 9 bases, and the junction held 6 bases outside the gene matches.

A note on this clonotype: One junction end does not reproduce the germline sequence, and a read error may be involved. The chain employs TRBV11-3 and TRBJ2-7; 7 bases fit TRBD1. Germline V gene data show CDR1 as SGHNT and CDR2 as YENEEA. The CDR3 is 13 amino acids. The CDR3 DNA reads as TGTACCAGCAGCGTGGGACAGTCCTACGAAGAGTACTTC. Amino acids: CTSSVGQSYEEYF.

Comments on this clonotype: One junction end disagrees with the germline gene, perhaps due to a read error. The chain combines TRBV11-1 with TRBJ1-6; perhaps TRBD1 as D (5 bases). The CDR3 is made up of 13 amino acids. CDR1 and CDR2 from the germline V gene are SGHAT and FQDESV (reference sequence). CDR3 protein: CAGSRTLVSPLHF. The CDR3, as DNA: TGTGCAGGCAGCCGGACACTGGTTTCACCTCTCCACTTT.

The CDR3 DNA is TGTGCATGCAGGTGGGCTCTGAACACTGAAGCTTTCTTT. Its protein product is CACRWALNTEAFF. The chain recombines TRBV6-5 with TRBJ1-1; no definite D call. From germline, CDR1 is MNHEY and CDR2 SVGAGI. This CDR3 region has 13 residues.

For this clonotype: The final CDR3 position lacks the conserved phenylalanine or tryptophan, pointing to a likely read error. The J gene is TRBJ2-3, the V gene TRBV10-3, with 7 nucleotides matching TRBD2. Unmatched junction bases numbered 7, after V lost 8 bases and J lost 5 bases. CDR3 length equals 13 residues. Germline CDR1 and CDR2: ENHRY and SYGVKD. The DNA of the CDR3 is TGTGCCATCGGGGAGGGGTACAGAGATACGCAGTATCTT. This translates into CAIGEGYRDTQYL.

The chain joins TRBV7-8 to TRBJ2-3; D is perhaps TRBD1 (6 bases). Germline CDR1 is SGHVS and CDR2 is FQNEAQ. The CDR3 sequence is 15 residues long. V lost 6 bases and J lost 4, with 17 bases in between. CDR3 DNA sequence: TGTGCCAGCAGTGAGGGACATTCAAGGGCAGATACGCAGTATTTT. It encodes CASSEGHSRADTQYF.

The chain recombines TRBV6-5 with TRBJ1-2; the D is unclear. The V end lost 9 bases, the J end lost 6 bases, and 17 bases lay between the germline ends. Germline V gene sequence: CDR1 MNHEY, CDR2 SVGAGI. The CDR3 totals 13 residues. This CDR3 is CARSPPGSHGYTF. The CDR3 DNA reads as TGTGCCAGGAGCCCACCTGGCAGCCATGGCTACACCTTC.

As concerns this clonotype: A junction boundary mismatches the germline segment, possibly from a read error. The chain is built from TRBV5-6 and TRBJ1-1; no reliable D call. The CDR3 is 14 amino acids. Germline CDR1 SGHDT, CDR2 YYEEEE. For the CDR3, the DNA is TGTACCAGCAACTTTCACGGATTTAACACTGAAGCTTTCTTT. Protein: CTSNFHGFNTEAFF.

In this sample, this clonotype turned up once. One junction end disagrees with the germline gene, perhaps due to a read error. V and J are TRBV20-1 and TRBJ2-7; D remains ambiguous. This CDR3 spans 11 amino acids. The V gene's germline CDR1 is DFQATT and CDR2 SNEGSKA (reference sequence). CDR3 amino acids: CSPRPCGEQYF. CDR3 in DNA: TGCAGTCCTAGACCCTGTGGGGAGCAGTACTTC.

Details on this clonotype: At one boundary the junction diverges from the germline segment, which might be a read error. The chain has TRBV7-8 and TRBJ2-1, with D possibly being TRBD1 (5 bases). The CDR3 is 16 amino acids. Germline V CDR1 and CDR2: SGHVS, FQNEAQ. The CDR3 here is CASRQAGLRSYNERFF. CDR3 DNA: TGTGCCAGCAGGCAAGCAGGGCTAAGATCCTACAATGAGCGGTTCTTC. Using reference TRBV7-8 and TRBJ2-1 for the parts outside the CDR3, the full variable domain is GAGVSQSPRYKVAKRGQDVALRCDPISGHVSLFWYQQALGQGPEFLTYFQNEAQLDKSGLPSDRFFAERPEGSVSTLKIQRTQQEDSAVYLCASRQAGLRSYNERFFGPGTRLTVL.

A note on this clonotype: A read error may account for a junction end that differs from germline. CDR3 in DNA: TGTGCCAGCTCACCCCCCAGCTGGGGAAGTAATTTACCCCTCCACTTT. As protein: CASSPPSWGSNLPLHF. This sequence joins TRBV18 and TRBJ1-6; D is unresolved. The CDR3 is 16 residues long. Germline V lookup: CDR1 KGHSH, CDR2 LQKENI. Full variable domain (remainder filled in from reference TRBV18 and TRBJ1-6): NAGVMQNPRHLVRRRGQEARLRCSPMKGHSHVYWYRQLPEEGLKFMVYLQKENIIDESGMPKERFSAEFPKEGPSILRIQQVVRGDSAAYFCASSPPSWGSNLPLHFGNGTRLTVT.

A word on this clonotype: This may come from a read error, since a much larger clone is one base off. This chain connects TRBV24-1 to TRBJ1-5; 9 nucleotides agree with TRBD1. CDR1 KGHDR and CDR2 SFDVKD come from the germline V gene. The CDR3 loop spans 15 amino acids. CDR3 protein: CATGDRTGGNQPQHF. In DNA form, the CDR3 reads TGTGCCACCGGTGACAGGACAGGGGGCAATCAGCCCCAGCATTTT.

This clonotype was detected once. The junction differs from germline at one of its ends, possibly a read error. V is TRBV7-8 and J is TRBJ2-1, with 16 bases matching TRBD2. The CDR3 contains 20 residues. Germline V gives CDR1 SGHVS, CDR2 FQNEAQ. Written as DNA, the CDR3 is TGTGCTAGCAACTCCCGAGGGTCGGGACTAGCGGGGGGGGCTTACAATGAGCAGTTCTTC. Translating it yields CASNSRGSGLAGGAYNEQFF.

With respect to this clonotype: A read error may account for a junction end that differs from germline. The chain joins TRBV11-1 to TRBJ1-2, with 7 positions matching TRBD1. The CDR3 contains 17 residues. Looked up from germline, CDR1 is SGHAT and CDR2 is FQDESV (reference sequence). CDR3 region: CASSRTGTVIVNYDYTF. CDR3 DNA sequence: TGTGCCAGCAGCAGAACCGGGACAGTAATAGTTAACTATGACTACACCTTC. Based on the CDR3 plus reference TRBV11-1 and TRBJ1-2, the full variable domain is EAEVAQSPRYKITEKSQAVAFWCDPISGHATLYWYRQILGQGPELLVQFQDESVVDDSQLPKDRFSAERLKGVDSTLKIQPAELGDSAMYLCASSRTGTVIVNYDYTFGSGTRLTVV.

A remark on this clonotype: This CDR3 fails to terminate in the conserved phenylalanine or tryptophan, so it likely reflects a read error. The genes are TRBV5-5 and TRBJ2-1, with TRBD2 identical over 15 bases. This CDR3 region has 16 residues. Per germline, CDR1 SGHKS and CDR2 YYEKEE (reference sequence). Here the CDR3 reads CANSLEGTSGGNEQFS. CDR3 bases: TGTGCCAACAGCTTGGAAGGGACTAGCGGGGGGAATGAGCAGTTCTCC.

The genes are TRBV29-1 and TRBJ2-4; D gene unclear. V was trimmed by 8 bases and J by 0 bases, leaving 20 bases between them. CDR1 is SQVTM, CDR2 ANQGSEA, per germline. The CDR3 extends over 16 amino acids. The DNA of the CDR3 is TGCAGCATTGTTGCCCTAAGTCGGCTAGCCAAAAACATTCAGTACTTC. Translating gives CSIVALSRLAKNIQYF.